The next 11 T cell receptor beta chains were all read from a single sample in a study of blood T cell repertoires in COVID-19. Assay used: immunoSEQ multiplex PCR; TCRdb lists only in-frame clones, some missing. The sample carries 250,000 or so clones, 85% recorded once. The specimen sequenced was PBMCs or T cells enriched from blood (not recorded which). The receptor source for this set is a woman between 50 and 59 years old who had been exposed to COVID-19.

The chain carries TRBV28 and TRBJ2-1, with D maybe TRBD2 (5 bases). The CDR3 has 15 amino acids. Trimming removed 6 bases from V and 4 bases from J, with 16 bases in between. Germline V gene sequence: CDR1 MDHEN, CDR2 SYDVKM. CDR3 in DNA: TGTGCCAGCAGCCCTGGGGAGAGTCATTACAATGAGCAGTTCTTC. Translated: CASSPGESHYNEQFF.

CDR3 DNA sequence: TGTGCCAGCGGGGGGACAGAGACCCAGTACTTC. Amino acid sequence: CASGGTETQYF. The chain recombines TRBV12-3 or TRBV12-4 with TRBJ2-5; possible D gene TRBD2, 6 bases. CDR3 size: 11 residues. V was pared by 8 bases and J by 4 bases, with 8 bases between.

V and J are TRBV5-5 and TRBJ1-1; D is ambiguous. The CDR3 consists of 14 residues. CDR1 and CDR2 from the germline V gene are SGHKS and YYEKEE (reference sequence). V shed 4 bases and J shed 0 bases, with 10 bases lying between them. The CDR3, as DNA: TGTGCCAGCAGCCGCGGCGGTTTGAACACTGAAGCTTTCTTT. Protein sequence: CASSRGGLNTEAFF.

This clone was detected only a few times. V usage is TRBV16 and J usage is TRBJ1-2; D might be TRBD1 (5 bases). Germline CDR1 KGHSY, CDR2 FQNENV. There are 14 residues in the CDR3. V lost 1 base, J lost 6 bases, and 12 bases lay in between. The CDR3 nucleotides are TGTGCCAGCAGCCAATTGGCATCGGGGGATGGCTACACCTTC. Translated: CASSQLASGDGYTF.

This chain connects TRBV5-1 to TRBJ1-4; D is unclear. There are 14 residues in the CDR3. From germline, CDR1 is SGHRS and CDR2 YFSETQ. V was pared by 4 bases and J by 8 bases, with 15 bases between. CDR3 bases: TGCGCCAGCAGCCCGGGGTCTTCTGGCGAAAAACTGTTTTTT. As protein: CASSPGSSGEKLFF.

V gene TRBV5-4 combines with J gene TRBJ1-2; TRBD1 matches at 7 bases. The CDR3 loop spans 15 amino acids. With V trimmed by 6 bases and J by 8 bases, 16 bases remained unmatched. Germline V lookup: CDR1 SGHNT, CDR2 YYREEE (reference sequence). DNA for the CDR3: TGTGCCAGCACTTACTTAACAGGGGCGTCGAACGGCTACACCTTC. Its protein product is CASTYLTGASNGYTF.

The V and J genes are TRBV5-4 and TRBJ1-6; no clear D. From germline, CDR1 is SGHNT and CDR2 YYREEE (reference sequence). The CDR3 has 14 residues. V shed 4 bases and J shed 7 bases, with 12 bases lying between them. The CDR3 protein is CASSPEPRNSPLHF. CDR3 nucleotide sequence: TGTGCCAGCAGCCCGGAACCGAGGAATTCACCCCTCCACTTT.

This chain connects TRBV27 to TRBJ2-3; 7 bases map to TRBD1. Germline loops: CDR1 MNHEY, CDR2 SMNVEV (reference sequence). V dropped 8 bases and J dropped 2; count of bases not matched to a gene: 1. CDR3 length: 12 residues. Here the CDR3 DNA reads TGTGCCAGCGGGACAGCCACAGATACGCAGTATTTT. Translated, it gives CASGTATDTQYF.

The CDR3 sequence is CASSLVLAGVNTGELFF. The CDR3 DNA reads TGTGCCAGCAGCTTAGTTCTAGCGGGGGTGAACACCGGGGAGCTGTTTTTT. The V gene is TRBV7-2, the J gene TRBJ2-2, with 10 positions matching TRBD2. CDR3 length: 17 amino acids. The ends lost 1 base at V and 1 base at J; junction bases unmatched: 3. Germline CDR1 reads SGHTA; CDR2 reads FQGNSA.

V is TRBV6-5 and J is TRBJ2-5; 10 bases map to TRBD2. Germline CDR1 MNHEY, CDR2 SVGAGI. The CDR3 has 15 residues. V gave up 6 bases and J gave up 5 bases; unmatched junction bases: 9. The CDR3, as DNA: TGTGCCAGCAGGGGACTAGCGATCGAAGGGGAGACCCAGTACTTC. Protein product: CASRGLAIEGETQYF.

This clone was observed a single time. V usage is TRBV30 and J usage is TRBJ2-2; 7 bases agree with TRBD2. Germline V gene data show CDR1 as GTSNPN and CDR2 as SVGIG (reference sequence). V lost 3 bases, J lost 4 bases, and 8 bases stayed unmatched. This CDR3 has 15 residues. The CDR3: CAWSAGGIATGELFF. Written as DNA, the CDR3 is TGTGCCTGGAGCGCCGGGGGGATCGCCACCGGGGAGCTGTTTTTT.